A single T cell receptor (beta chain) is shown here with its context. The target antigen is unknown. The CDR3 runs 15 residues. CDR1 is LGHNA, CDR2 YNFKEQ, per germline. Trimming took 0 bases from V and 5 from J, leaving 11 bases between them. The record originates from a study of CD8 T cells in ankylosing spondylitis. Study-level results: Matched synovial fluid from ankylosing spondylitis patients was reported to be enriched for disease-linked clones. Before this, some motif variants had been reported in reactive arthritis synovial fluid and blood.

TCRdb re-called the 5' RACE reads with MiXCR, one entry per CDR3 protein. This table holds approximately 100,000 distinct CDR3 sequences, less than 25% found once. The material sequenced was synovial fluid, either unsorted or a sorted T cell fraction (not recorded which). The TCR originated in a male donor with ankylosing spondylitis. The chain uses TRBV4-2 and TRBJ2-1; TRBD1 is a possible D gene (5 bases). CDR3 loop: CASSQDRRAHNEQFF. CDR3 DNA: TGTGCCAGCAGCCAAGATCGCAGGGCCCACAATGAGCAGTTCTTC.